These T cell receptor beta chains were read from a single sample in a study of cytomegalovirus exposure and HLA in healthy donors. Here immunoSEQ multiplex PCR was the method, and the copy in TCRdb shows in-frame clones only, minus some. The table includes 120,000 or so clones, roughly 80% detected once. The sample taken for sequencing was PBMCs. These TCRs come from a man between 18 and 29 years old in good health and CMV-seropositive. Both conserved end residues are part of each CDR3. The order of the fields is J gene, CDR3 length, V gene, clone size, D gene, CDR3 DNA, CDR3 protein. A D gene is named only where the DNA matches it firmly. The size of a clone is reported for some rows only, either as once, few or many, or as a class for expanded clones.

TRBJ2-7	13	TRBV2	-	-	TGTGCCAGCGGGGGGACCGTCACCTACGAGCAGTACTTC	CASGGTVTYEQYF
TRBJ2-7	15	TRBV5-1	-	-	TGCGCCAGCAGCATGGATTGGGGGGAGACCTACGAGCAGTACTTC	CASSMDWGETYEQYF
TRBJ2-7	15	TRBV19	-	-	TGTGCCAGTAGTACCTCCCCAGGGGGGATCTACGAGCAGTACTTC	CASSTSPGGIYEQYF
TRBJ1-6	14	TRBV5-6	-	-	TGTGCCAGCAGCCCTACACGGGGGTCTTCACCCCTCCACTTT	CASSPTRGSSPLHF
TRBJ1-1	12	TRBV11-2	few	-	TGTGCCAACGCGCGGGGTAGCTGTACTGCTTTCTTT	CANARGSCTAFF
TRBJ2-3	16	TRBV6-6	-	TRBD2	TGTGCCAGCATCTACTCACTAGCGGGGGGCACAGATACGCAGTATTTT	CASIYSLAGGTDTQYF
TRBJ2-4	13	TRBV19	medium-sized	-	TGTGCCAGGCCCGAAGGGGAATCAAACATTCAGTACTTC	CARPEGESNIQYF
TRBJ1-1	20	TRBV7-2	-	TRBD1	TGTGCCAGCAGCTTAGCCGGAACGAACAGGGGGCTTAAATCCGACACTGAAGCTTTCTTT	CASSLAGTNRGLKSDTEAFF
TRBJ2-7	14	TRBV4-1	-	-	TGCGCCAGCAGCCAAGTAGAGGAGCTCTACGAGCAGTACTTC	CASSQVEELYEQYF
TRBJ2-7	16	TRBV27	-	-	TGTGCCAGCGCCTCGGCGGGGCAGGGAGCCTTCTACGAGCAGTACTTC	CASASAGQGAFYEQYF
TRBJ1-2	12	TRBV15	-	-	TGTGCCACCAGCAGAACAGGGAATGGCTACACCTTC	CATSRTGNGYTF
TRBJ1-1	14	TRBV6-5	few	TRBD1	TGTGCCAGCTTGGCAGGGGGGCAGAACACTGAAGCTTTCTTT	CASLAGGQNTEAFF
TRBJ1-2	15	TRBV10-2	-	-	TGCGCCAGCAGTGAGTCAACGCAGTGGGCCTATGGCTACACCTTC	CASSESTQWAYGYTF
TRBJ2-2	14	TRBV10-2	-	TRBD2	TGCGCCAGCAGCGTTGGCGGGGGGTCCGGGGAGCTGTTTTTT	CASSVGGGSGELFF
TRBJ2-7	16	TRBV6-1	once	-	TGTGCCAGCAGTGAAGGTGGGGCGGGGTTTTCCTACGAGCAGTACTTC	CASSEGGAGFSYEQYF
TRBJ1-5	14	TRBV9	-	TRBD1	TGTGCCAGTAACAGGGGGAGCTTCAATCAGCCCCAGCATTTT	CASNRGSFNQPQHF
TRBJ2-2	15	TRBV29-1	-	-	TGCAGCGCAGCCCCGGGGTATTCGAACACCGGGGAGCTGTTTTTT	CSAAPGYSNTGELFF
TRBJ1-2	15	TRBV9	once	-	TGTGCCAGCAGCGGTCAGGGGAATATTATCTATGGCTACACCTTC	CASSGQGNIIYGYTF
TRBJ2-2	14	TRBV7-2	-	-	TGTGCCAGCAGCCCCCACTGGGAGACCGGGGAGCTGTTTTTT	CASSPHWETGELFF
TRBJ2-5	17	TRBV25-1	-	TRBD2	TGTGCCAGCAGTCTGCCCCTGACTAGCGGGGGGGGAGAGACCCAGTACTTC	CASSLPLTSGGGETQYF
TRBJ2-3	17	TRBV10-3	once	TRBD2	TGTGCCATCAGTGAGTCGAGCGGGACTAGTGAGAAAGATACGCAGTATTTT	CAISESSGTSEKDTQYF
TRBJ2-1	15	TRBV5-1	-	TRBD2	TGCGCCAGCAGCTTGGGCGGGGGGTTCTACAATGAGCAGTTCTTC	CASSLGGGFYNEQFF
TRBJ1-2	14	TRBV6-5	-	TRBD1	TGTGCCAGCAGTTACGGCCAGGGGGCCTATGGCTACACCTTC	CASSYGQGAYGYTF
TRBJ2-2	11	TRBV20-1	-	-	TGCAGTGCCCCTCTGTCCGGGGAGCTGTTTTTT	CSAPLSGELFF
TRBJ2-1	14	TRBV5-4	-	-	TGTGCCATCAACGGGGCAGGTCAGGGGAATGAGCAGTTCTTC	CAINGAGQGNEQFF
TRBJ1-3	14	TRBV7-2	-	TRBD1	TGCGCCAGCAGGACCGAGGACAGGGGAAACACCATATATTTT	CASRTEDRGNTIYF
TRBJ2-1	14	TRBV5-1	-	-	TGCGCCAGCGCCGAGGAAGGTTATTACAATGAGCAGTTCTTC	CASAEEGYYNEQFF
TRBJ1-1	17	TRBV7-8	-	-	TGTGCCAGCAGCTCAACCCCCCAGGGGTCCACGAACACTGAAGCTTTCTTT	CASSSTPQGSTNTEAFF
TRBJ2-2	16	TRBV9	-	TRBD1	TGTGCCAGCAGCGCCAATTCCGGGACAGGGGCTTGGGAGCTGTTTTTT	CASSANSGTGAWELFF
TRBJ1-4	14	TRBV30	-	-	TGTGCCTGGAATGCAGGGGTGGAGAATGAAAAACTGTTTTTT	CAWNAGVENEKLFF
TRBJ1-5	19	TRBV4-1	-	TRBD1	TGCGCCAGCAGCCCCTACCGTTGGACAGGGGTAGAGAGCAATCAGCCCCAGCATTTT	CASSPYRWTGVESNQPQHF
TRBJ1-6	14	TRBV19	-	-	TGTGCCAGCGCAGCCCAGGGTGGGAATTCACCCCTCCACTTT	CASAAQGGNSPLHF
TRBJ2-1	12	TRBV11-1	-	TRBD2	TGTGCCAGCGGGCTAGCGGGGGGAGAGCAGTTCTTC	CASGLAGGEQFF
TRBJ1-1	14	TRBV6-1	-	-	TGTGCCAGCTCCGAAGGATCAGGCCGCACTGAAGCTTTCTTT	CASSEGSGRTEAFF
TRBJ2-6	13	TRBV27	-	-	TGTGCCAGCAGTGGCCCTTATGCCAACGTCCTGACTTTC	CASSGPYANVLTF
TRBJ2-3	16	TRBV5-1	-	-	TGCGCCAGCAGCTTGGGCACAGGGATTCCCACAGATACGCAGTATTTT	CASSLGTGIPTDTQYF
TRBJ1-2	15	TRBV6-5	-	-	TGTGCCAGCAGTCCGAGGACAGCTTCGCACTATGGCTACACCTTC	CASSPRTASHYGYTF
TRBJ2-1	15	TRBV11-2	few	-	TGTGCCAGCAGCTTAGACCTAAGCTCCTACAATGAGCAGTTCTTC	CASSLDLSSYNEQFF
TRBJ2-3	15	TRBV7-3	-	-	TGTGCCAGCAGCGCCCAGGGCTACGGCACAGATACGCAGTATTTT	CASSAQGYGTDTQYF
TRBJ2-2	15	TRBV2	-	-	TGTGCCAGCCGTATGGGCGGGGCGAACACCGGGGAGCTGTTTTTT	CASRMGGANTGELFF
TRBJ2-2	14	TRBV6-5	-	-	TGTGCCAGCAGTCTGTGGACAGACGCCGGGGAGCTGTTTTTT	CASSLWTDAGELFF